These T cell receptor beta chains were read from a single sample in a study of shared clonotypes between healthy human individuals. TCRdb keeps only in-frame clones here, not all; method: immunoSEQ multiplex PCR. Of roughly 700,000 clones in the sample, under 80% were seen once. The source material was memory CD4+ T cells sorted from blood. The receptor source for this set is a woman aged 25 to 39 in good health. Each CDR3 is given with its conserved first and last residue. The D gene is left open where the match is weak. Not every row has a clone size; where given, it reads once, few, many or a size class.

TRBJ2-1	NA	NA	TRBV5-1	CASSLDVVSYNEQFF	TGCGCCAGCAGCTTGGACGTCGTCTCCTACAATGAGCAGTTCTTC
TRBJ2-3	NA	NA	TRBV5-1	CASSLGQSPSTDTQYF	TGCGCCAGCAGCTTGGGACAATCTCCTAGCACAGATACGCAGTATTTT
TRBJ2-1	NA	TRBD2	TRBV25-1	CASRTGGPSNEQFF	TGTGCCAGCAGGACGGGAGGGCCGAGTAATGAGCAGTTCTTC
TRBJ2-2	NA	TRBD2	TRBV11-1	CASIKGREPGELFF	TGTGCCAGCATCAAGGGGCGGGAGCCCGGGGAGCTGTTTTTT
TRBJ2-5	NA	NA	TRBV6-5	CASSLRTIQETQYF	TGTGCCAGCAGTCTCCGGACCATACAAGAGACCCAGTACTTC
TRBJ1-4	NA	NA	TRBV18	CASSLEGPTNEKLFF	TGTGCCAGCTCACTTGAGGGGCCGACTAATGAAAAACTGTTTTTT
TRBJ1-2	NA	NA	TRBV11-3	CASRFRGPGSANYGYTF	TGTGCCAGCAGATTCCGAGGTCCAGGATCAGCTAACTATGGCTACACCTTC
TRBJ2-7	NA	TRBD1	TRBV28	CATTPSDRVYEQYF	TGTGCCACAACCCCCTCGGACAGGGTCTACGAGCAGTACTTC
TRBJ2-4	NA	TRBD2	TRBV5-4	CASSPTSGQNIQYF	TGTGCCAGCAGCCCTACTAGCGGCCAAAACATTCAGTACTTC
TRBJ2-7	NA	NA	TRBV18	CASSLHTYEQYF	TGTGCCAGCTCACTCCATACCTACGAGCAGTACTTC
TRBJ1-4	NA	TRBD1	TRBV25-1	CASSEYQGAYGEKLFF	TGTGCCAGCAGTGAATATCAGGGGGCATATGGGGAAAAACTGTTTTTT
TRBJ1-5	NA	NA	TRBV28	CASSHRSGPQPQHF	TGTGCCAGCAGCCATAGATCGGGACCTCAGCCCCAGCATTTT
TRBJ2-3	NA	NA	TRBV11-3	CASSRGQTDTQYF	TGTGCCAGCAGCCGAGGACAGACGGATACGCAGTATTTT
TRBJ1-2	NA	NA	TRBV7-9	CASSLAWQGANYGYTF	TGTGCCAGCAGCTTAGCTTGGCAGGGAGCTAACTATGGCTACACCTTC
TRBJ2-5	NA	NA	TRBV5-1	CASSRGEIEETQYF	TGCGCCAGCAGCCGCGGGGAGATTGAAGAGACCCAGTACTTC
TRBJ1-5	few	NA	TRBV7-2	CASSLAGGPQPQHF	TGTGCCAGCAGCTTAGCGGGGGGGCCTCAGCCCCAGCATTTT
TRBJ2-2	many	NA	TRBV7-9	CASSLLNTGELFF	TGTGCCAGCAGCTTACTGAACACCGGGGAGCTGTTTTTT
TRBJ2-2	NA	NA	TRBV25-1	CASSELLVGELFF	TGTGCCAGCAGTGAATTACTTGTCGGGGAGCTGTTTTTT
TRBJ2-7	NA	TRBD1	TRBV18	CASSQGQGAYEQYF	TGTGCCAGCTCCCAGGGACAGGGGGCGTACGAGCAGTACTTC
TRBJ2-3	NA	NA	TRBV10-3	CAISETDTQYF	TGTGCCATCAGCGAAACAGATACGCAGTATTTT
TRBJ2-5	NA	NA	TRBV5-1	CASSLTPGGETQYF	TGCGCCAGCAGCTTGACTCCTGGCGGGGAGACCCAGTACTTC
TRBJ2-1	NA	NA	TRBV7-2	CASSLRGGGGNEQFF	TGTGCCAGCAGCTTAAGAGGGGGCGGGGGGAATGAGCAGTTCTTC
TRBJ2-3	NA	TRBD2	TRBV12-5	CASGLATRGLALGADTQYF	TGTGCTAGTGGTTTGGCGACAAGGGGACTAGCGTTAGGGGCAGATACGCAGTATTTT
TRBJ2-7	NA	NA	TRBV28	CASRKSLREQYF	TGTGCCAGCAGAAAATCCCTGCGGGAGCAGTACTTC
TRBJ2-5	many	TRBD1	TRBV28	CASRKPGQGHETQYF	TGTGCCAGCAGGAAGCCGGGACAGGGACATGAGACCCAGTACTTC
TRBJ2-1	NA	TRBD2	TRBV29-1	CSVEDSGRAGGNEQFF	TGCAGCGTTGAAGATAGCGGGAGGGCCGGAGGTAATGAGCAGTTCTTC
TRBJ1-5	few	NA	TRBV7-6	CASSRSSGLNQPQHF	TGTGCCAGCAGTCGTAGCTCAGGTCTCAATCAGCCCCAGCATTTT
TRBJ2-7	NA	TRBD2	TRBV6-1	CASTPLLAGGGEQYF	TGTGCCAGCACCCCACTACTAGCGGGAGGGGGAGAGCAGTACTTC
TRBJ2-7	NA	NA	TRBV7-7	CASSPNWRGYEQYF	TGTGCCAGCAGCCCAAACTGGCGGGGTTACGAGCAGTACTTC
TRBJ2-1	few	TRBD2	TRBV2	CASSEEGLAGNEQFF	TGTGCCAGCAGTGAAGAGGGACTAGCGGGGAATGAGCAGTTCTTC
TRBJ2-5	NA	TRBD2	TRBV28	CASSFRSGTSLETQYF	TGTGCCAGCAGTTTCAGATCAGGGACTAGCCTGGAGACCCAGTACTTC
TRBJ1-2	NA	TRBD1	TRBV5-6	CASSETGGKYVYGYTF	TGTGCCAGCAGCGAGACAGGGGGCAAATACGTCTATGGCTACACCTTC
TRBJ2-7	NA	NA	TRBV15	CATSGGSDEQYF	TGTGCCACCAGCGGGGGATCCGACGAGCAGTACTTC
TRBJ2-5	once	TRBD2	TRBV4-2	CASSQDPLAGGETQYF	TGTGCCAGCAGCCAAGATCCCCTAGCGGGAGGAGAGACCCAGTACTTC
TRBJ2-4	many	NA	TRBV7-9	CASSLDADPTLYF	TGTGCCAGCAGCTTAGACGCGGACCCAACGCTATACTTC